The TCR beta chain under discussion was sequenced for a study of T cell responses to AZD1222 COVID-19 vaccine. Germline V lookup: CDR1 SSHAT, CDR2 FNYEAQ (reference sequence). This CDR3 region has 15 residues. V was pared by 0 bases and J by 4 bases, with 13 bases between. Using immunoSEQ multiplex PCR, the repertoire was profiled, and TCRdb retains in-frame clones only, with some absent. Of around 100,000 clones listed, just under 95% are singletons. The chain employs TRBV7-7 and TRBJ2-7, with D perhaps matching TRBD2 (5 bases). The sequenced sample was peripheral blood, obtained on day 0 of AZD1222 vaccination. This TCR was recovered from an adult in good health. CDR3: CASSLAGGRGYEQYF. The CDR3 nucleotides read TGTGCCAGCAGCTTAGCAGGAGGCCGAGGATACGAGCAGTACTTC.